Shown below are 23 T cell receptor beta chains from a single sample sequenced in a study of Tregs in tolerant kidney transplant recipients. Clones were read by immunoSEQ multiplex PCR, and TCRdb kept only the in-frame ones, dropping some. The sample lists approximately 82,000 clones, roughly 93% occurring once. The nonmyeloablative bone marrow transplants came from related graft donors, with transient mixed chimerism. Specimen: CD4+ T cells from blood (PBMCs), collected 12 months after the transplant. These receptors were taken from a human patient who received a combined kidney and bone marrow transplant. These T cells may partly come from the graft donor.

J is TRBJ2-5 and V is TRBV5-1, with 12 bases lining up with TRBD2. With 4 bases clipped from V and 5 bases from J, the junction kept 6 bases outside the gene matches. Germline V gives CDR1 SGHRS, CDR2 YFSETQ. CDR3 length equals 15 residues. CDR3 in amino acids: CASSQMTSGSETQYF. DNA for the CDR3: TGCGCCAGCAGCCAAATGACTAGCGGGAGTGAGACCCAGTACTTC. The full variable domain, rest sourced from reference TRBV5-1 and TRBJ2-5, is KAGVTQTPRYLIKTRGQQVTLSCSPISGHRSVSWYQQTPGQGLQFLFEYFSETQRNKGNFPGRFSGRQFSNSRSEMNVSTLELGDSALYLCASSQMTSGSETQYFGPGTRLLVL.

CDR3 sequence: CAWRNWDNKAEQYF. CDR3 nucleotides: TGTGCCTGGAGAAATTGGGACAACAAGGCCGAGCAGTACTTC. The chain employs TRBV30 and TRBJ2-7, with D possibly being TRBD1 (6 bases). The CDR3 is 14 residues long. Germline CDR1 and CDR2: GTSNPN and SVGIG (reference sequence). Trimming stripped 3 bases from V and 6 bases from J, with 18 bases between. Supplemented by reference TRBV30 and TRBJ2-7, the full variable domain reads SQTIHQWPATLVQPVGSPLSLECTVEGTSNPNLYWYRQAAGRGLQLLFYSVGIGQISSEVPQNLSASRPQDRQFILSSKKLLLSDSGFYLCAWRNWDNKAEQYFGPGTRLTVT.

The V gene is TRBV28, the J gene TRBJ2-7; D ambiguous. Germline V lookup: CDR1 MDHEN, CDR2 SYDVKM. The CDR3 is 15 residues long. V was cut by 4 bases and J by 2 bases, with 15 bases left in between. This CDR3 reads CASSYYLRSTYEQYF. The DNA of the CDR3 is TGTGCCAGCAGTTATTACTTAAGAAGTACCTACGAGCAGTACTTC. The entire variable domain, with the rest obtained from reference TRBV28 and TRBJ2-7, is as follows: DVKVTQSSRYLVKRTGEKVFLECVQDMDHENMFWYRQDPGLGLRLIYFSYDVKMKEKGDIPEGYSVSREKKERFSLILESASTNQTSMYLCASSYYLRSTYEQYFGPGTRLTVT.

The rearrangement uses TRBV11-3 and TRBJ1-3; D gene unclear. The V gene's germline CDR1 is SGHNT and CDR2 YENEEA. V lost 5 bases, J lost 2 bases, and 16 bases lay in between. The CDR3 loop spans 16 amino acids. The CDR3 DNA reads as TGTGCCAGCAGCCGCGGAGATCGAAGCACTGGAAACACCATATATTTT. It yields the protein CASSRGDRSTGNTIYF.

The table lists this clone with a few counts. The genes are TRBV19 and TRBJ1-2; perhaps TRBD1 as D (5 bases). Trimming took off 3 bases at V and 4 bases at J, with 12 bases between the two ends. This CDR3 has 14 amino acids. Looked up from germline, CDR1 is LNHDA and CDR2 is SQIVND (reference sequence). The CDR3 DNA is TGTGCCAGTAGTATCCGGCAGGGAGGCTATGGCTACACCTTC. This gives the protein CASSIRQGGYGYTF.

This chain connects TRBV25-1 to TRBJ2-7; perhaps TRBD1 as D (5 bases). The CDR3 extends over 14 amino acids. Germline CDR1 and CDR2: MGHDK and SYGVNS. V lost 1 base, J lost 3 bases, and 10 bases lay in between. CDR3 sequence reads: CASSESRAVYEQYF. The CDR3 DNA follows: TGTGCCAGCAGTGAATCCAGGGCTGTCTACGAGCAGTACTTC.

The rearrangement links TRBV19 to TRBJ1-1; a weak D match, TRBD1 (6 bases). The CDR3 runs 15 residues. In germline, CDR1 is LNHDA, CDR2 SQIVND (reference sequence). Trimming stripped 11 bases from V and 0 bases from J, with 19 bases between. The CDR3 nucleotides read TGTGCCTGTTCCCCCGGGGGGGCCTTGAACACTGAAGCTTTCTTT. Translation gives CACSPGGALNTEAFF.

The rearrangement links TRBV28 to TRBJ1-2; 7 bases agree with TRBD1. CDR3 length: 14 amino acids. Germline values: CDR1 MDHEN, CDR2 SYDVKM. Germline trimming cut 6 bases from V and 8 bases from J; bases unmatched to any gene: 12. DNA for the CDR3: TGTGCCAGCAGCCCCGGGACAGCTGCGTGGGGCTACACCTTC. As protein: CASSPGTAAWGYTF.

The sample holds a few counts of this clone. The V gene is TRBV2, the J gene TRBJ1-3; no reliable D call. This CDR3 has 14 amino acids. Germline V gives CDR1 SNHLY, CDR2 FYNNEI. V lost 5 bases and J lost 0, with 8 bases in between. Here the CDR3 reads CASSLTTSGNTIYF. CDR3 bases: TGTGCCAGCAGTTTGACAACCTCTGGAAACACCATATATTTT. Full variable domain (remainder filled in from reference TRBV2 and TRBJ1-3): EPEVTQTPSHQVTQMGQEVILRCVPISNHLYFYWYRQILGQKVEFLVSFYNNEISEKSEIFDDQFSVERPDGSNFTLKIRSTKLEDSAMYFCASSLTTSGNTIYFGEGSWLTVV.

The V and J genes are TRBV19 and TRBJ2-5; 7 bases are shared with TRBD2. With 4 bases clipped from V and 2 bases from J, the junction kept 4 bases outside the gene matches. Germline V gives CDR1 LNHDA, CDR2 SQIVND (reference sequence). The CDR3 loop spans 14 amino acids. The CDR3 DNA reads TGTGCCAGTAGTAGGGCTAGCGGACAAGAGACCCAGTACTTC. Amino acids: CASSRASGQETQYF.

This clone was detected a few times. The CDR3: CASSEGRAREKLFF. CDR3 nucleotide sequence: TGTGCCAGCAGTGAAGGGAGGGCGCGTGAAAAACTGTTTTTT. V gene TRBV6-1 combines with J gene TRBJ1-4; no reliable D call. CDR1 and CDR2 (germline): MNHNS, SASEGT. This CDR3 has 14 amino acids. V was pared by 1 base and J by 7 bases, with 10 bases between.

This clone was seen just once. The chain carries TRBV7-9 and TRBJ1-2; D gene ambiguous. This CDR3 region has 14 residues. Per the germline V gene, CDR1 is SEHNR and CDR2 is FQNEAQ (reference sequence). The V end was cut by 0 bases, the J end by 2 bases, with 7 bases between. The CDR3 sequence: CASSLAGSNYGYTF. In nucleotides, the CDR3 is TGTGCCAGCAGCTTAGCGGGCAGCAACTATGGCTACACCTTC.

V and J are TRBV5-1 and TRBJ2-5; the D is unclear. CDR1 is SGHRS and CDR2 is YFSETQ in the germline V gene. Between the trimmed V and J ends, which lost 1 base and 3 bases, there was a span of 7 bases. The length of the CDR3 is 13 residues. The CDR3 coding sequence is TGCGCCAGCAGCTTGTTTAGTGAAGAGACCCAGTACTTC. This encodes CASSLFSEETQYF.

The V call is TRBV5-1, the J call TRBJ2-7; D is undetermined. V gave up 3 bases and J gave up 3 bases, with 7 bases separating them. CDR1 and CDR2 (germline): SGHRS, YFSETQ. The CDR3 contains 12 residues. The CDR3 DNA sequence: TGCGCCAGCAGCTCCCAGTACTACGAGCAGTACTTC. Protein product: CASSSQYYEQYF.

The CDR3, as DNA: TGTGCCAGCAGCGGTGACAGGGTACGCACTGAAGCTTTCTTT. Translated, it gives CASSGDRVRTEAFF. The gene calls are TRBV5-4 and TRBJ1-1; TRBD1 aligns across 7 bases. There are 14 residues in the CDR3. CDR1 is SGHNT and CDR2 is YYREEE in the germline V gene (reference sequence). The trim removed 4 bases at V and 4 bases at J, leaving 7 bases unmatched.

The chain recombines TRBV2 with TRBJ2-7; 10 nucleotides agree with TRBD1. CDR3 length equals 13 residues. From germline, CDR1 is SNHLY and CDR2 FYNNEI. Germline trimming cut 1 base from V and 13 bases from J; bases unmatched to any gene: 7. The CDR3 region has the DNA TGTGCCAGCAGTGAAGGGCTAGGGACAGGGGCTTACTTC. This gives the protein CASSEGLGTGAYF.

V gene TRBV5-4 combines with J gene TRBJ2-5; TRBD1 aligns across 8 bases. The J call may be faulty, since TRBJ2-7 better matches the DNA end. The CDR3 runs 16 residues. The germline gives CDR1 SGHNT, CDR2 YYREEE (reference sequence). The CDR3 DNA is TGTGCCAGCAGCTTGGCAGGGGGCATCAGCTCCTACGAGCAGTACTTC. Translated: CASSLAGGISSYEQYF.

The chain recombines TRBV7-9 with TRBJ2-3; 7 bases fit TRBD2. CDR3 length: 17 residues. CDR1 is SEHNR, CDR2 FQNEAQ, per germline (reference sequence). Trimming took 8 bases from V and 4 from J; bases not matched to a gene: 18. The chain's CDR3 is CASLLLALGGGSDTQYF. CDR3 nucleotides: TGTGCCAGCCTCTTACTAGCGCTTGGAGGTGGTTCAGATACGCAGTATTTT.

V and J are TRBV7-6 and TRBJ2-3, with no clear D. The germline V gene encodes CDR1 SGHVS and CDR2 FNYEAQ. The CDR3 runs to 15 residues. V lost 1 base and J lost 0, with 8 bases in between. CDR3 in amino acids: CASSLGSPSTDTQYF. In nucleotides, the CDR3 is TGTGCCAGCAGCTTAGGCAGTCCTAGCACAGATACGCAGTATTTT.

The chain carries TRBV7-8 and TRBJ2-7, with 11 positions matching TRBD2. Germline CDR1 SGHVS, CDR2 FQNEAQ. The V segment lost 1 base and the J segment 2 bases; nucleotides outside the gene matches: 10. The CDR3 loop spans 18 amino acids. CDR3 sequence reads: CASSLGLLAGGHPYEQYF. CDR3 sequence (DNA): TGTGCCAGCAGCTTAGGGCTCCTAGCGGGGGGACACCCCTACGAGCAGTACTTC. The full variable domain, its missing parts supplied by reference TRBV7-8 and TRBJ2-7, is GAGVSQSPRYKVAKRGQDVALRCDPISGHVSLFWYQQALGQGPEFLTYFQNEAQLDKSGLPSDRFFAERPEGSVSTLKIQRTQQEDSAVYLCASSLGLLAGGHPYEQYFGPGTRLTVT.

The rearrangement uses TRBV7-6 and TRBJ1-5; tentatively, D is TRBD1 (6 bases). Trimming removed 4 bases from V and 5 bases from J, with 21 bases in between. CDR1 and CDR2 (germline): SGHVS, FNYEAQ. This CDR3 is built from 17 residues. CDR3 bases: TGTGCCAGCAGCTACAAAGCATACAGGGTTGGGGATCAGCCCCAGCATTTT. Its protein product is CASSYKAYRVGDQPQHF.

This clone was observed once. The V and J genes are TRBV2 and TRBJ1-2; 12 bases align to TRBD1. CDR3 length equals 15 residues. Trimming removed 8 bases from V and 6 bases from J; junction bases left unmatched: 10. Germline loops: CDR1 SNHLY, CDR2 FYNNEI. The CDR3 spells CASSGTGGAENGYTF. In DNA, the CDR3 is TGTGCCAGCTCCGGGACAGGGGGCGCTGAAAATGGCTACACCTTC.

The chain links TRBV7-9 to TRBJ1-2; unclear D gene. The length of the CDR3 is 13 residues. Per the germline V gene, CDR1 is SEHNR and CDR2 is FQNEAQ (reference sequence). V gave up 6 bases and J gave up 8 bases, with 16 bases separating them. Written as DNA, the CDR3 is TGTGCCAGCAGTCAACGGCGGGGAATCGGCTACACCTTC. It translates to CASSQRRGIGYTF.